This entry lists 25 T cell receptor beta chains sequenced from one sample in a study of sequential checkpoint blockade in melanoma. The treatment: randomized to nivolumab then ipilimumab (arm A) or the reverse (arm B). TCRdb's copy holds only in-frame clones and misses some; the assay was immunoSEQ multiplex PCR. The table has tens of thousands of clones, 70% to 90% seen once. The sample consisted of CD8+ T cells sorted from blood (inferred from file names), taken from a patient given nivolumab and ipilimumab in sequence. These receptor sequences come from a human donor with melanoma.

The rearrangement links TRBV27 to TRBJ2-7; perhaps TRBD1 as D (6 bases). V lost 4 bases and J 4 bases, leaving 8 bases between the germline ends. From germline, CDR1 is MNHEY and CDR2 SMNVEV (reference sequence). This CDR3 contains 12 residues. The CDR3 loop reads CASSSTGYEQYF. The CDR3 DNA reads TGTGCCAGCAGTTCGACAGGATACGAGCAGTACTTC.

The J gene is TRBJ2-1, the V gene TRBV28, with 8 nucleotides matching TRBD2. Germline trimming cut 3 bases from V and 2 bases from J; bases unmatched to any gene: 6. Per germline, CDR1 MDHEN and CDR2 SYDVKM. The CDR3 length is 16 residues. The DNA for the CDR3 is TGTGCCAGCAGTTTGTCGGGACTAGGGACCTACAATGAGCAGTTCTTC. It translates to CASSLSGLGTYNEQFF.

Within the sample, this clone is medium-sized. This rearrangement joins TRBV19 to TRBJ1-1; 7 bases agree with TRBD1. Germline V gene data show CDR1 as LNHDA and CDR2 as SQIVND (reference sequence). Trimming took 6 bases from V and 0 from J; bases not matched to a gene: 10. The CDR3 spans 16 residues. CDR3 sequence (DNA): TGTGCCAGTAGCCCCTGGGCGACAGGGCTGAACACTGAAGCTTTCTTT. This encodes CASSPWATGLNTEAFF.

The V call is TRBV11-3, the J call TRBJ2-2, with TRBD1 identical over 8 bases. The CDR3 runs to 15 residues. Trimming took 0 bases from V and 8 from J; bases not matched to a gene: 5. Looked up from germline, CDR1 is SGHNT and CDR2 is YENEEA. The CDR3 loop reads CASSLDRGQGGELFF. The CDR3 nucleotides read TGTGCCAGCAGCTTAGATCGTGGACAGGGTGGGGAGCTGTTTTTT.

The chain uses TRBV27 and TRBJ2-7; D call uncertain. The V gene's germline CDR1 is MNHEY and CDR2 SMNVEV (reference sequence). V was cut by 2 bases and J by 0 bases, with 11 bases left in between. This CDR3 comprises 15 residues. The CDR3 sequence is CASSLQATSSYEQYF. In DNA, the CDR3 is TGTGCCAGCAGTTTACAAGCGACGAGCTCCTACGAGCAGTACTTC.

The CDR3 DNA is TGTGCCAGCAGCGCCAGTAGCGGGGCGAGCTCCTACGAGCAGTACTTC. Translated: CASSASSGASSYEQYF. This chain connects TRBV9 to TRBJ2-7; 8 bases align to TRBD2. V shed 3 bases and J 0 bases; nucleotides not matched to a gene: 8. The CDR3 contains 16 residues. CDR1 and CDR2 (germline): SGDLS, YYNGEE.

The rearrangement links TRBV4-1 to TRBJ2-7, with TRBD1 as a possible D gene (6 bases). The CDR3 covers 13 residues. The germline V and J ends were trimmed by 1 base and 6 bases, with 10 bases remaining between them. Germline V gives CDR1 MGHRA, CDR2 YSYEKL. The CDR3 DNA is TGCGCCAGCAGCCAAGGTAGACAGGCCGAGCAGTACTTC. Encoded protein: CASSQGRQAEQYF.

The sample holds a few counts of this clone. The genes are TRBV19 and TRBJ1-5, with TRBD1 matching over 11 bases. The CDR3 runs to 15 residues. J gave up 1 base and V 6 bases, and 2 bases lay outside the gene matches. CDR1 is LNHDA and CDR2 is SQIVND in the germline V gene (reference sequence). CDR3 sequence reads: CASRDRGLSNQPQHF. The CDR3 coding sequence is TGTGCCAGTAGGGACAGGGGGCTGAGCAATCAGCCCCAGCATTTT.

The count of this clone is one. The rearrangement uses TRBV7-9 and TRBJ1-2; TRBD1 agrees at 10 bases. J lost 7 bases, V lost 5 bases, and 7 bases had no gene match. This CDR3 spans 14 amino acids. Germline V gives CDR1 SEHNR, CDR2 FQNEAQ (reference sequence). CDR3 nucleotides: TGTGCCAGCAGCCCGTGGGACAGGGGATCTGGCTACACCTTC. Protein product: CASSPWDRGSGYTF.

The V and J genes are TRBV9 and TRBJ1-6; D not resolved. Trimming took off 0 bases at V and 8 bases at J, with 12 bases between the two ends. Per the germline V gene, CDR1 is SGDLS and CDR2 is YYNGEE. There are 15 residues in the CDR3. The CDR3 reads CASSVGDPHDSPLHF. In DNA, the CDR3 is TGTGCCAGCAGCGTAGGAGATCCCCATGATTCACCCCTCCACTTT.

The chain links TRBV6-1 to TRBJ1-3, with 7 bases aligning to TRBD1. CDR1 and CDR2 from the germline V gene are MNHNS and SASEGT. The junction had 2 bases not matched to a gene; V was cut back by 0 bases and J by 0 bases. The CDR3 length is 16 residues. The CDR3 sequence: CASSEAGTVSGNTIYF. The CDR3 bases are TGTGCCAGCAGTGAAGCTGGGACAGTCTCTGGAAACACCATATATTTT.

The chain uses TRBV6-1 and TRBJ2-4; a weak D match, TRBD2 (5 bases). Germline V gene lookup returns CDR1 MNHNS and CDR2 SASEGT. The CDR3 covers 12 residues. The ends were cut back, 1 base at V and 8 bases at J, with 6 bases in the middle. The CDR3 loop is CASSEGGDIQYF. In nucleotides, the CDR3 is TGTGCCAGCAGTGAAGGGGGAGACATTCAGTACTTC.

This clone was detected a few times. CDR3 sequence reads: CASTPERVSSYEQYF. The CDR3, as DNA: TGTGCCAGCACCCCGGAGAGAGTTTCCTCCTACGAGCAGTACTTC. The gene calls are TRBV7-9 and TRBJ2-7; no reliable D call. Germline-derived CDR1 and CDR2 are SEHNR and FQNEAQ (reference sequence). This CDR3 is built from 15 residues. Trimming stripped 7 bases from V and 0 bases from J, with 16 bases between. Together with reference TRBV7-9 and TRBJ2-7, the CDR3 gives the full variable domain: DTGVSQNPRHKITKRGQNVTFRCDPISEHNRLYWYRQTLGQGPEFLTYFQNEAQLEKSRLLSDRFSAERPKGSFSTLEIQRTEQGDSAMYLCASTPERVSSYEQYFGPGTRLTVT.

The chain joins TRBV5-1 to TRBJ1-5; tentative D call: TRBD1 (5 bases). The CDR3 spans 14 residues. The ends were cut back, 0 bases at V and 4 bases at J, with 8 bases in the middle. Germline CDR1 SGHRS, CDR2 YFSETQ. Here the CDR3 reads CASSLGGQNQPQHF. CDR3 DNA: TGCGCCAGCAGCTTGGGTGGACAAAATCAGCCCCAGCATTTT.

The chain recombines TRBV7-9 with TRBJ2-7; 7 nucleotides agree with TRBD1. CDR1 is SEHNR and CDR2 is FQNEAQ in the germline V gene (reference sequence). The CDR3 runs to 13 residues. The junction had 3 bases not matched to a gene; V was cut back by 5 bases and J by 2 bases. CDR3 sequence (DNA): TGTGCCAGCAGCGCTCAGGGGGCCTACGAGCAGTACTTC. Amino acid sequence: CASSAQGAYEQYF. Using reference TRBV7-9 and TRBJ2-7 for the parts outside the CDR3, the full variable domain is DTGVSQNPRHKITKRGQNVTFRCDPISEHNRLYWYRQTLGQGPEFLTYFQNEAQLEKSRLLSDRFSAERPKGSFSTLEIQRTEQGDSAMYLCASSAQGAYEQYFGPGTRLTVT.

Only one count was recorded for this clone. The chain uses TRBV28 and TRBJ2-7; 9 bases map to TRBD1. This CDR3 region has 14 residues. The germline V gene has CDR1 MDHEN and CDR2 SYDVKM. J gave up 2 bases and V 4 bases, and 3 bases lay outside the gene matches. The CDR3: CASSWGTGTYEQYF. For the CDR3, the DNA is TGTGCCAGCAGTTGGGGGACAGGGACCTACGAGCAGTACTTC.

This chain links TRBV29-1 with TRBJ2-7; 10 bases line up with TRBD1. The V segment lost 1 base and the J segment 1 base; nucleotides outside the gene matches: 4. Germline CDR1 and CDR2: SQVTM and ANQGSEA. This CDR3 comprises 15 residues. DNA of the CDR3: TGCAGCGTTGAAGCGGGGACAGGGGTTTCCTACGAGCAGTACTTC. It specifies CSVEAGTGVSYEQYF.

This clone was seen a handful of times. This rearrangement joins TRBV9 to TRBJ1-1; the match to TRBD1 covers 10 bases. The junction had 4 bases not matched to a gene; V was cut back by 6 bases and J by 5 bases. Per the germline V gene, CDR1 is SGDLS and CDR2 is YYNGEE. The CDR3 has 13 residues. Written as DNA, the CDR3 is TGTGCCAGCACAGGGACAGGGGAGACTGAAGCTTTCTTT. This codes for CASTGTGETEAFF.

In its sample, this clone was seen a few times. J is TRBJ1-1 and V is TRBV5-1; 9 nucleotides match TRBD1. V trimming: 2 bases; J trimming: 10 bases; junction bases outside the gene matches: 12. Germline loops: CDR1 SGHRS, CDR2 YFSETQ. CDR3 size: 15 residues. CDR3 sequence: CASSLSQGAQAGAFF. Written as DNA, the CDR3 is TGCGCCAGCAGCTTATCACAGGGGGCCCAGGCCGGAGCTTTCTTT. The whole variable domain, remainder taken from reference TRBV5-1 and TRBJ1-1, is KAGVTQTPRYLIKTRGQQVTLSCSPISGHRSVSWYQQTPGQGLQFLFEYFSETQRNKGNFPGRFSGRQFSNSRSEMNVSTLELGDSALYLCASSLSQGAQAGAFFGQGTRLTVV.

The chain joins TRBV5-8 to TRBJ1-1; no clear D. The V gene's germline CDR1 is SGHTS and CDR2 YDEGEE. This CDR3 has 13 residues. The V gene lost 4 bases and the J gene lost 3 bases, with 10 bases spanning the gap. The CDR3 sequence: CASSPVLYTEAFF. For the CDR3, the DNA is TGTGCCAGCAGCCCAGTCTTGTACACTGAAGCTTTCTTT. Combining the CDR3 with reference TRBV5-8 and TRBJ1-1 gives the whole variable domain EAGVTQSPTHLIKTRGQQATLRCSPISGHTSVYWYQQALGLGLQFLLWYDEGEERNRGNFPPRFSGRQFPNYSSELNVNALELEDSALYLCASSPVLYTEAFFGQGTRLTVV.

The genes are TRBV2 and TRBJ2-7; D may be TRBD1 (5 bases). The germline CDR1 and CDR2 sequences are SNHLY and FYNNEI. Trimming left V 8 bases short and J 2 bases short, with 13 bases between. The CDR3 is 13 residues long. For the CDR3, the DNA is TGTGCCAGCGTTCCGACAGATACCTACGAGCAGTACTTC. Its translation: CASVPTDTYEQYF.

The J gene is TRBJ2-7, the V gene TRBV11-2; 10 bases are a match to TRBD2. CDR1 SGHAT and CDR2 FQNNGV come from the germline V gene. Trimming removed 1 base from V and 4 bases from J; junction bases left unmatched: 4. CDR3 length: 15 residues. The CDR3 coding sequence is TGTGCCAGCAGCTTAGGAGCGGGGGGGCTATACGAGCAGTACTTC. Translating gives CASSLGAGGLYEQYF.

The genes are TRBV2 and TRBJ1-5; D is undetermined. The CDR3 spans 13 residues. Germline V CDR1 and CDR2: SNHLY, FYNNEI. Trimming removed 8 bases at V and 5 bases at J, with 13 bases between. The CDR3 DNA follows: TGTGCCAGCGCGGGAGACAACTATCAGCCCCAGCATTTT. This gives the protein CASAGDNYQPQHF.

The chain employs TRBV29-1 and TRBJ2-7; D is possibly TRBD1 (6 bases). The CDR3 covers 10 residues. Trimming stripped 6 bases from V and 7 bases from J, with 10 bases between. In germline, CDR1 is SQVTM, CDR2 ANQGSEA. CDR3 protein: CSVLQGEQYF. In DNA, the CDR3 is TGCAGCGTCCTACAGGGAGAGCAGTACTTC.

This clone showed up just a few times. CDR3 sequence (DNA): TGTGCCAGCAGTAGGGGCCCAGGCGAGAACACTGAAGCTTTCTTT. This translates into CASSRGPGENTEAFF. V usage is TRBV7-9 and J usage is TRBJ1-1; D perhaps matches TRBD1 (5 bases). The CDR3 extends over 15 amino acids. With 6 bases removed from V and 1 base from J, the gap between germline ends came to 15 bases. CDR1 is SEHNR, CDR2 FQNEAQ, per germline (reference sequence).